A single sample is the source of the 2 T cell receptor beta chains below, sequenced in a study of post-analysis software for immune sequencing data. Study-wide findings and caveats: TRBV5-6, TRBV5-1 and TRBV20-1 were among four or five TRBV segments more frequent in patients than controls.

These receptors' antigens are unknown. Tagging with unique molecular identifiers was a feature of the TCR beta cDNA libraries. TCRdb called the PCR reads again in MiXCR, with one record for every CDR3 protein. In the table there are hundreds of thousands of distinct CDR3 sequences, around 44% of which are singletons. Sequencing was performed on blood. The receptors come from a girl between 5 and 17 years old with multiple sclerosis.

This sequence joins TRBV5-1 and TRBJ2-1; 7 nucleotides align to TRBD1. This CDR3 is 13 amino acids long. Per germline, CDR1 SGHRS and CDR2 YFSETQ. With V trimmed by 3 bases and J by 7 bases, 4 bases remained unmatched. The CDR3 sequence is CASSSTGMNEQFF. As DNA, the CDR3 is TGCGCCAGCAGCTCGACAGGGATGAATGAGCAGTTCTTC.

A word on this clonotype: Germline and junction disagree at one end, which may indicate a read error. The chain joins TRBV5-1 to TRBJ2-1, with D perhaps matching TRBD2 (6 bases). The CDR3 spans 14 residues. From germline, CDR1 is SGHRS and CDR2 YFSETQ. The CDR3 sequence is CASSWRDVYSEQFF. The CDR3 nucleotides read TGCGCCAGCAGCTGGAGGGACGTCTACAGTGAGCAGTTCTTC.